This paragraph reports one T cell receptor (beta chain). The sample comes from a study of PD-1 blockade in classical Hodgkin lymphoma. No patient escaped relapse after autologous stem cell transplantation, and brentuximab vedotin exposure varied. The V end lost 5 bases, the J end lost 1 base, and 8 bases lay between the germline ends. The CDR3 is made up of 13 amino acids. Germline CDR1 WNHNN, CDR2 SYGVQD (reference sequence). Clones were sequenced by immunoSEQ multiplex PCR, and TCRdb holds only the in-frame ones, with some missing. The data show some 95,000 clones, approximately 92% seen once. The sequencing here drew on peripheral blood mononuclear cells (PBMCs), taken before the second cycle of nivolumab. The chain carries TRBV10-1 and TRBJ1-1, with D possibly being TRBD1 (6 bases). This clonotype originated in a human donor with classical Hodgkin lymphoma. The CDR3 coding sequence is TGCGCCAGCAGTTTGACAGGGAACACTGAAGCTTTCTTT. Protein: CASSLTGNTEAFF.